The 22 T cell receptor beta chains below come from one sample, sequenced in a study of shared clonotypes between healthy human individuals. CD8 cells classed as naive were CD45RO-negative and positively selected for CCR7, excluding terminally differentiated effector memory CD45RA+ cells. Sequencing used immunoSEQ multiplex PCR; TCRdb keeps in-frame clones, though not all of them. Here the sample spans about 2 million clones, about 95% being singletons. Sequenced input: naive CD8+ T cells sorted from blood. The receptors originated from a man aged 18-30 years in good health.

This chain uses TRBV6-5 with TRBJ2-7; no definite D call. The CDR3 contains 15 residues. Germline CDR1 is MNHEY and CDR2 is SVGAGI. Deletions cut 8 bases from V and 4 bases from J, with 21 bases between. CDR3 protein: CASLGATKLGYEQYF. The CDR3, as DNA: TGTGCCAGCCTTGGTGCAACTAAATTAGGTTACGAGCAGTACTTC.

In the case of this clone: Mismatch with germline at one junction end may stem from a read error. The sample carries other DNA sequences with the same CDR3. The gene calls are TRBV19 and TRBJ2-1; D perhaps matches TRBD1 (5 bases). This CDR3 comprises 14 residues. Germline V gene sequence: CDR1 LNHDA, CDR2 SQIVND (reference sequence). CDR3: CASSMGLAYNEQFF. The CDR3, as DNA: TGCGCCAGTAGTATGGGGCTAGCCTACAATGAGCAGTTCTTC.

Note on this clone: Other nucleotide sequences in the sample specify the same CDR3. V usage is TRBV20-1 and J usage is TRBJ2-7; D unclear. Deletions cut 6 bases from V and 2 bases from J, with 5 bases between. Germline V lookup: CDR1 DFQATT, CDR2 SNEGSKA (reference sequence). This CDR3 comprises 10 residues. The CDR3 nucleotides are TGCAGTGCCCTCGCCTACGAGCAGTACTTC. Protein: CSALAYEQYF.

As regards this clone: The sample holds other DNA sequences that translate to the same CDR3. The genes are TRBV6-6 and TRBJ2-5; D is perhaps TRBD1 (6 bases). Per germline, CDR1 MNHNY and CDR2 SVGAGI (reference sequence). This CDR3 contains 14 residues. Trimming cost V 0 bases and J 2 bases, with 7 bases left between them. DNA for the CDR3: TGTGCCAGCAGTTACTCACAGGGACAAGAGACCCAGTACTTC. This encodes CASSYSQGQETQYF.

The V and J genes are TRBV6-5 and TRBJ2-1, with 9 bases aligning to TRBD2. This CDR3 has 13 amino acids. J gave up 4 bases and V 8 bases, and 3 bases lay outside the gene matches. In germline, CDR1 is MNHEY, CDR2 SVGAGI. CDR3 sequence (DNA): TGTGCCAGCCAAACTAGCGGGTACAATGAGCAGTTCTTC. Translating it yields CASQTSGYNEQFF.

CDR3 sequence: CASSLLAGGPGKNIQYF. The CDR3 DNA reads as TGTGCCAGCAGTTTACTAGCGGGAGGGCCGGGCAAAAACATTCAGTACTTC. The chain uses TRBV27 and TRBJ2-4; 12 bases map to TRBD2. The CDR3 runs 17 residues. Germline values: CDR1 MNHEY, CDR2 SMNVEV (reference sequence). Germline trimming cut 2 bases from V and 3 bases from J; bases unmatched to any gene: 5.

The chain couples TRBV4-1 to TRBJ2-3; D gene uncertain. This CDR3 has 15 amino acids. The V gene's germline CDR1 is MGHRA and CDR2 YSYEKL. Trimming stripped 2 bases from V and 0 bases from J, with 9 bases between. The CDR3 bases are TGCGCCAGCAGCCAACGGAGCACTAGCACAGATACGCAGTATTTT. Translation gives CASSQRSTSTDTQYF.

V is TRBV9 and J is TRBJ2-1, with 10 positions matching TRBD2. The CDR3 sequence is 15 residues long. The V gene's germline CDR1 is SGDLS and CDR2 YYNGEE. Unmatched junction bases numbered 3, after V lost 3 bases and J lost 3 bases. The CDR3 sequence: CASSAAGGHYNEQFF. CDR3 bases: TGTGCCAGCAGCGCAGCGGGGGGGCACTACAATGAGCAGTTCTTC. Drawing the rest from reference TRBV9 and TRBJ2-1, the complete variable domain is DSGVTQTPKHLITATGQRVTLRCSPRSGDLSVYWYQQSLDQGLQFLIQYYNGEERAKGNILERFSAQQFPDLHSELNLSSLELGDSALYFCASSAAGGHYNEQFFGPGTRLTVL.

The chain carries TRBV27 and TRBJ1-2; TRBD1 might be the D (5 bases). Trimming pared 5 bases from V and 2 bases from J, leaving 15 bases between. The CDR3 covers 15 residues. Germline lookup yields CDR1 MNHEY and CDR2 SMNVEV (reference sequence). CDR3 region: CASSILRGGNYGYTF. The CDR3 coding sequence is TGTGCCAGCAGTATCCTCCGGGGGGGGAACTATGGCTACACCTTC.

The rearrangement links TRBV2 to TRBJ2-2; D not resolved. CDR1 is SNHLY, CDR2 FYNNEI, per germline. The CDR3 has 13 residues. Trimming removed 8 bases at V and 2 bases at J, with 9 bases between. The chain's CDR3 is CASSGFNTGELFF. The CDR3 nucleotides are TGTGCCAGCTCTGGGTTTAACACCGGGGAGCTGTTTTTT.

The chain carries TRBV19 and TRBJ2-2; D is uncertain. CDR3 length: 15 residues. Per germline, CDR1 LNHDA and CDR2 SQIVND (reference sequence). V was trimmed by 3 bases and J by 5 bases, leaving 13 bases between them. The DNA for the CDR3 is TGTGCCAGTAGTATTTTAGGCCACGGGACCGGGGAGCTGTTTTTT. Translation gives CASSILGHGTGELFF.

The chain recombines TRBV5-1 with TRBJ1-2; D ambiguous. Trimming cost V 0 bases and J 3 bases, with 6 bases left between them. The CDR3 length is 13 residues. Germline V gene lookup returns CDR1 SGHRS and CDR2 YFSETQ. The DNA for the CDR3 is TGCGCCAGCAGCTTGGGGTCGGACTATGGCTACACCTTC. Residues: CASSLGSDYGYTF.

The rearrangement links TRBV11-2 to TRBJ2-7; D ambiguous. The CDR3 is 16 residues long. The germline V gene encodes CDR1 SGHAT and CDR2 FQNNGV. The V and J ends lost 5 bases and 2 bases respectively, with 19 bases between them. CDR3 region: CASSMSGQEFAYEQYF. The DNA for the CDR3 is TGTGCCAGCAGCATGTCCGGTCAAGAGTTTGCCTACGAGCAGTACTTC.

This chain joins TRBV7-6 and TRBJ2-1, with TRBD2 identical over 12 bases. This CDR3 contains 15 residues. Germline-derived CDR1 and CDR2 are SGHVS and FNYEAQ. Trimming removed 6 bases from V and 8 bases from J; junction bases left unmatched: 8. The CDR3 spells CASSPGLAGTDEQFF. The CDR3 DNA reads TGTGCCAGCAGTCCCGGACTAGCGGGAACGGATGAGCAGTTCTTC.

J is TRBJ1-1 and V is TRBV7-6, with 7 bases aligning to TRBD1. V shed 4 bases and J 7 bases; nucleotides not matched to a gene: 12. Germline CDR1 is SGHVS and CDR2 is FNYEAQ. This CDR3 has 15 amino acids. Here the CDR3 DNA reads TGTGCCAGCAGCTCGCGACAGGGCCAGAGGGGTGAAGCTTTCTTT. Amino acid sequence: CASSSRQGQRGEAFF. Full variable domain (missing parts from reference TRBV7-6 and TRBJ1-1): GAGVSQSPRYKVTKRGQDVALRCDPISGHVSLYWYRQALGQGPEFLTYFNYEAQQDKSGLPNDRFSAERPEGSISTLTIQRTEQRDSAMYRCASSSRQGQRGEAFFGQGTRLTVV.

This CDR3 reads CASSARQGGSYNEQFF. CDR3 in DNA: TGTGCCAGCAGCGCCCGACAGGGGGGCTCCTACAATGAGCAGTTCTTC. V usage is TRBV9 and J usage is TRBJ2-1; 9 nucleotides agree with TRBD1. V was clipped by 3 bases and J by 0 bases; unmatched bases: 4. The germline V gene encodes CDR1 SGDLS and CDR2 YYNGEE. This CDR3 comprises 16 residues.

The V gene is TRBV2, the J gene TRBJ1-5, with D perhaps matching TRBD1 (6 bases). Looked up from germline, CDR1 is SNHLY and CDR2 is FYNNEI. The CDR3 is 16 residues long. V was cut by 3 bases and J by 0 bases, with 12 bases left in between. The CDR3 sequence: CASSETDRYSNQPQHF. DNA for the CDR3: TGTGCCAGCAGTGAGACGGACAGATATAGCAATCAGCCCCAGCATTTT.

The V call is TRBV7-9, the J call TRBJ2-2; a weak D match, TRBD2 (5 bases). The CDR3 consists of 16 residues. CDR1 and CDR2 (germline): SEHNR, FQNEAQ (reference sequence). V dropped 5 bases and J dropped 4 bases, with 17 bases sitting between them. The CDR3 DNA is TGTGCCAGCAGCCCACCGGGGTTTTCTCCCACCGGGGAGCTGTTTTTT. This encodes CASSPPGFSPTGELFF.

The rearrangement links TRBV9 to TRBJ2-3; either TRBD1 or TRBD2 may fit D (5 bases each). Germline loops: CDR1 SGDLS, CDR2 YYNGEE. Between the trimmed V and J ends, which lost 7 bases and 0 bases, there was a span of 15 bases. The length of the CDR3 is 15 residues. CDR3 nucleotide sequence: TGTGCCAGCGGGGTACGAGGGGCTAGCACAGATACGCAGTATTTT. It is translated as CASGVRGASTDTQYF.

V is TRBV6-5 and J is TRBJ1-2, with D possibly TRBD1 on 6 matching bases. The V gene lost 2 bases and the J gene lost 8 bases, with 18 bases spanning the gap. The length of the CDR3 is 15 residues. From germline, CDR1 is MNHEY and CDR2 SVGAGI. The CDR3 bases are TGTGCCAGCAGTTACCCTAGGCAGGGGCGGATGGGCTACACCTTC. Its protein product is CASSYPRQGRMGYTF.

About this clone: Other DNA variants within this sample encode the same CDR3. The chain recombines TRBV6-6 with TRBJ1-1; D may be TRBD1 (5 bases). The V gene lost 5 bases and the J gene lost 5 bases, with 9 bases spanning the gap. This CDR3 is 12 amino acids long. Per germline, CDR1 MNHNY and CDR2 SVGAGI (reference sequence). CDR3 sequence: CASSPGDTEAFF. The CDR3 DNA sequence: TGTGCCAGCAGTCCGGGGGATACTGAAGCTTTCTTT.

With respect to this clone: Within the sample, other DNA sequences also encode this same CDR3. V usage is TRBV27 and J usage is TRBJ2-3; D unclear. Germline-derived CDR1 and CDR2 are MNHEY and SMNVEV (reference sequence). The V end lost 2 bases, the J end lost 0 bases, and 3 bases lay between the germline ends. The length of the CDR3 is 13 residues. The CDR3 DNA reads TGTGCCAGCAGTTTAGAAAGCACAGATACGCAGTATTTT. Translating gives CASSLESTDTQYF.